A few counts support the clone carrying this TCR beta chain. Its antigen is unidentified. The sample belongs to a study of T-cell memory formation after mild COVID-19. Across the whole study: TCR clustering was largely donor specific.

From 5'RACE with constant-segment primers came TCR alpha and TCR beta cDNA libraries that carried sample barcodes and UMIs. TCRdb re-analysed the 5' RACE reads in MiXCR, keeping a single row per CDR3 protein. Of roughly 120,000 distinct CDR3 sequences listed, approximately 22% are singletons. V lost 2 bases to trimming and J lost 8 bases, with 11 bases between them. The germline gives CDR1 SGHTA, CDR2 FQGNSA. The CDR3 has 13 amino acids. Findings of the study overall: Of the contracting clones, CD4+ ones lay mainly in CM and EM, and CD8+ ones in EMRA.

Input material: PBMCs or a T cell subset sorted from them (not recorded which). V and J are TRBV7-2 and TRBJ2-3; the D is unclear. The clonotype comes from a man aged 18 to 30 who had mild COVID-19 (a few samples of this study predate the infection). Cell type and time point are not known. CDR3 sequence: CASSLFGFGTQYF. The DNA for the CDR3 is TGTGCCAGCAGCTTATTCGGGTTTGGTACGCAGTATTTT. The whole variable domain, remainder taken from reference TRBV7-2 and TRBJ2-3, is GAGVSQSPSNKVTEKGKDVELRCDPISGHTALYWYRQSLGQGLEFLIYFQGNSAPDKSGLPSDRFSAERTGGSVSTLTIQRTQQEDSAVYLCASSLFGFGTQYFGPGTRLTVL.